The TCR beta chain under discussion was sequenced for a study of identical twins. Whole-study results and caveats: Memory repertoires showed no such pattern, whereas abundant cord blood beta clonotypes carried fewer insertions.

Each cDNA held unique molecular identifiers, and template switching gave it a universal primer site. MiXCR, run by TCRdb on the 5' RACE reads, gives a single entry per CDR3 protein. The sample yields hundreds of thousands of distinct CDR3 sequences, roughly 12% seen once. Many counts were recorded for this clonotype. The antigen remains undetermined. The CDR3 loop spans 16 amino acids. Trimming removed 5 bases from V and 7 bases from J, with 24 bases in between. Germline values: CDR1 DFQATT, CDR2 SNEGSKA (reference sequence). Everyone who gave samples was a healthy Caucasian. The same data also contributed to another study, on yellow fever vaccine responses in identical twins. According to that study: In identical twins, vaccine T cell responses appeared partly shared and partly individual.

The receptor comes from a woman younger than 30 in good health. The V and J genes are TRBV20-1 and TRBJ2-1; TRBD1 is a possible D gene (7 bases). The sequenced material came from CD8+ T cells sorted from blood. In DNA form, the CDR3 reads TGCAGTGCTCGACCCGTATTAGCGGCCAGGGGGAATGAGCAGTTCTTC. Translation gives CSARPVLAARGNEQFF.